One sample yielded the 28 T cell receptor beta chains listed below, sequenced in a study of shared clonotypes between healthy human individuals. Repertoires were generated with immunoSEQ multiplex PCR, while TCRdb's copy carries only in-frame clones and drops some. The sample lists 850,000 to 1,200,000 clones, more than 65% seen once, with approximately 1.5% in the top ten. Sequenced: memory CD4+ T cells sorted from blood. Documented subset: CD45RA-negative fraction. These receptors all stem from a man younger than 30 in good health.

The chain couples TRBV6-1 to TRBJ2-7; D possibly matches TRBD1 or TRBD2 (5 bases each). The germline V gene has CDR1 MNHNS and CDR2 SASEGT. CDR3 length: 14 amino acids. With 1 base removed from V and 7 bases from J, the gap between germline ends came to 14 bases. CDR3 protein: CASSEEGPRSEQYF. The CDR3 bases are TGTGCCAGCAGTGAAGAGGGACCGCGATCGGAGCAGTACTTC.

V is TRBV19 and J is TRBJ2-7; D might be TRBD1 (6 bases). Germline V lookup: CDR1 LNHDA, CDR2 SQIVND (reference sequence). V was pared by 5 bases and J by 1 base, with 15 bases between. The CDR3 runs to 15 residues. The CDR3 region is CASSPGQTFSYEQYF. CDR3 coding DNA: TGTGCCAGTAGTCCCGGACAGACCTTTTCCTACGAGCAGTACTTC.

This chain connects TRBV5-4 to TRBJ2-7; no firm D call. CDR1 and CDR2 from the germline V gene are SGHNT and YYREEE (reference sequence). Trimming shortened V by 0 bases and J by 6 bases, and 7 bases separated the two germline ends. The CDR3 contains 12 residues. The chain's CDR3 is CASSLGFGEQYF. The CDR3 DNA is TGTGCCAGCAGCTTGGGCTTTGGCGAGCAGTACTTC.

The V and J genes are TRBV19 and TRBJ2-7; the D gene could be TRBD1 or TRBD2 (5 bases each). CDR1 is LNHDA and CDR2 is SQIVND in the germline V gene (reference sequence). Trimming stripped 6 bases from V and 1 base from J, with 13 bases between. The length of the CDR3 is 14 residues. The CDR3 here is CASSQVGVSYEQYF. The CDR3 bases are TGTGCCAGTAGCCAGGTGGGGGTTTCCTACGAGCAGTACTTC.

The rearrangement joins TRBV19 to TRBJ2-3; 7 bases line up with TRBD2. After removal of 1 base from V and 10 bases from J, the junction contained 2 bases not matched to a gene. The CDR3 runs 12 residues. Germline loops: CDR1 LNHDA, CDR2 SQIVND (reference sequence). The chain's CDR3 is CASSIGAGAQYF. CDR3 DNA: TGTGCCAGTAGTATAGGGGCGGGAGCGCAGTATTTT.

This chain uses TRBV7-8 with TRBJ1-1, with D unclear. V lost 2 bases, J lost 5 bases, and 15 bases lay in between. The CDR3 consists of 15 residues. Germline CDR1 reads SGHVS; CDR2 reads FQNEAQ. The CDR3 reads CASSLTSLGRTEAFF. DNA of the CDR3: TGTGCCAGCAGCTTAACTTCCCTGGGTCGGACTGAAGCTTTCTTT.

The V gene is TRBV6-5, the J gene TRBJ1-1; D is possibly TRBD1 (6 bases). Trimming pared 7 bases from V and 3 bases from J, leaving 18 bases between. The CDR3 loop spans 15 amino acids. Germline V lookup: CDR1 MNHEY, CDR2 SVGAGI. The DNA of the CDR3 is TGTGCCAGCACGAGGGGGTCCCTCCTGGACACTGAAGCTTTCTTT. Protein product: CASTRGSLLDTEAFF.

This clone was recorded a few times. This chain joins TRBV7-2 and TRBJ2-4; D possibly corresponds to TRBD2 (5 bases). Trimming removed 5 bases at V and 0 bases at J, with 8 bases between. CDR3 length: 14 amino acids. In germline, CDR1 is SGHTA, CDR2 FQGNSA. Here the CDR3 reads CASSTGLAKNIQYF. DNA for the CDR3: TGTGCCAGCAGCACTGGACTAGCCAAAAACATTCAGTACTTC.

V and J are TRBV20-1 and TRBJ2-1; the match to TRBD2 covers 8 bases. Germline V gene data show CDR1 as DFQATT and CDR2 as SNEGSKA (reference sequence). CDR3 length: 11 amino acids. J was trimmed by 8 bases and V by 5 bases; bases with no gene match: 2. The DNA for the CDR3 is TGCAGTGCTGTAGCGGGATATGAGCAGTTCTTC. Encoded protein: CSAVAGYEQFF.

This rearrangement joins TRBV7-9 to TRBJ2-3; D may match TRBD1 or TRBD2 (5 bases each). The ends were cut back, 2 bases at V and 9 bases at J, with 15 bases in the middle. CDR1 is SEHNR, CDR2 FQNEAQ, per germline (reference sequence). The CDR3 is made up of 14 amino acids. CDR3 in amino acids: CASSLWGGSETQYF. The CDR3 region has the DNA TGTGCCAGCAGCTTATGGGGCGGGTCTGAGACGCAGTATTTT.

This chain joins TRBV4-1 and TRBJ2-3; either TRBD1 or TRBD2 may supply D (5 bases each). Looked up from germline, CDR1 is MGHRA and CDR2 is YSYEKL. Deletions cut 4 bases from V and 0 bases from J, with 8 bases between. This CDR3 is built from 14 residues. This CDR3 is CASSRGGSTDTQYF. CDR3 nucleotide sequence: TGCGCCAGCAGCCGGGGCGGGAGCACAGATACGCAGTATTTT.

The rearrangement uses TRBV5-1 and TRBJ2-1; TRBD2 matches at 10 bases. The CDR3 extends over 18 amino acids. Germline V gene lookup returns CDR1 SGHRS and CDR2 YFSETQ. V dropped 4 bases and J dropped 2; count of bases not matched to a gene: 12. The CDR3 sequence: CASSPAAGGPGTYNEQFF. The CDR3 region has the DNA TGCGCCAGCAGCCCCGCAGCGGGAGGGCCAGGAACCTACAATGAGCAGTTCTTC.

In regard to this clone: This sample also contains other DNA sequences that code for the same CDR3. The chain carries TRBV30 and TRBJ1-2; the D gene is possibly TRBD1 (5 bases). This CDR3 is 11 amino acids long. V lost 0 bases and J lost 8, with 7 bases in between. Germline V lookup: CDR1 GTSNPN, CDR2 SVGIG (reference sequence). The DNA for the CDR3 is TGTGCCTGGAGTGTACGGGGCGGCTACACCTTC. It yields the protein CAWSVRGGYTF.

This clone was counted a few times. The V gene is TRBV14, the J gene TRBJ1-2; weak D call: TRBD1 (5 bases). CDR1 and CDR2 (germline): SGHDN, FVKESK. Trimming took off 1 base at V and 7 bases at J, with 7 bases between the two ends. The CDR3 extends over 12 amino acids. The CDR3 region has the DNA TGTGCCAGCAGCCAAGTAACAGGTGGCTACACCTTC. This translates into CASSQVTGGYTF.

The CDR3: CAISVGLAGESEQFF. The CDR3 DNA follows: TGTGCCATCAGTGTGGGACTAGCGGGAGAATCTGAGCAGTTCTTC. The V call is TRBV10-3, the J call TRBJ2-1; TRBD2 agrees at 14 bases. Germline V gives CDR1 ENHRY, CDR2 SYGVKD. The J segment lost 9 bases and the V segment lost 4 bases, leaving 5 bases of the junction unmatched. The CDR3 extends over 15 amino acids.

This clone was detected once. This chain joins TRBV27 and TRBJ2-7; weak D call: TRBD1 (5 bases). The V and J ends lost 8 bases and 3 bases respectively, with 8 bases between them. CDR1 MNHEY and CDR2 SMNVEV come from the germline V gene (reference sequence). The CDR3 has 11 residues. The CDR3 spells CASARDYEQYF. As DNA, the CDR3 is TGTGCCAGCGCCAGGGACTACGAGCAGTACTTC.

This chain links TRBV18 with TRBJ2-7; no reliable D call. CDR1 is KGHSH, CDR2 LQKENI, per germline. The V end was cut by 3 bases, the J end by 3 bases, with 9 bases between. There are 13 residues in the CDR3. The DNA for the CDR3 is TGTGCCAGCTCACCCGCCCCCAACTACGAGCAGTACTTC. This codes for CASSPAPNYEQYF.

The V and J genes are TRBV19 and TRBJ2-2; D might be TRBD1 (5 bases). Germline-derived CDR1 and CDR2 are LNHDA and SQIVND (reference sequence). V shed 5 bases and J shed 1 base, with 11 bases lying between them. CDR3 size: 15 residues. The CDR3 is CASSQLDKNTGELFF. The CDR3, as DNA: TGTGCCAGTAGTCAGTTGGACAAGAACACCGGGGAGCTGTTTTTT.

V usage is TRBV19 and J usage is TRBJ2-1; D may be TRBD2 (5 bases). From germline, CDR1 is LNHDA and CDR2 SQIVND (reference sequence). Trimming stripped 6 bases from V and 6 bases from J, with 18 bases between. The CDR3 has 15 residues. The DNA of the CDR3 is TGTGCCAGTAGGTCTCAAGCGGCTGGGTCCAATGAGCAGTTCTTC. Amino acids: CASRSQAAGSNEQFF.

With regard to this clone: Other nucleotide sequences in the sample specify the same CDR3. V and J are TRBV18 and TRBJ2-5; D uncertain. The V gene lost 1 base and the J gene lost 4 bases, with 4 bases spanning the gap. This CDR3 spans 12 amino acids. From germline, CDR1 is KGHSH and CDR2 LQKENI. The CDR3 region has the DNA TGTGCCAGCTCACCACGTGGAGAGACCCAGTACTTC. Its protein is CASSPRGETQYF.

For this clone: Possible read error: a much larger clone is one base away. The identical CDR3 is also encoded by other nucleotide sequences in the sample. The chain is built from TRBV5-6 and TRBJ1-2; no definite D call. Per germline, CDR1 SGHDT and CDR2 YYEEEE. The length of the CDR3 is 16 residues. This CDR3 reads CASSNSRSSNNYGYTF. CDR3 DNA sequence: TGTGCCAGCAGCAACTCGAGGTCCAGTAATAACTATGGTTACACCTTC. The full variable domain, rest sourced from reference TRBV5-6 and TRBJ1-2, is DAGVTQSPTHLIKTRGQQVTLRCSPKSGHDTVSWYQQALGQGPQFIFQYYEEEERQRGNFPDRFSGHQFPNYSSELNVNALLLGDSALYLCASSNSRSSNNYGYTFGSGTRLTVV.

This rearrangement joins TRBV5-4 to TRBJ2-5; perhaps TRBD1 as D (5 bases). V lost 0 bases, J lost 1 base, and 10 bases lay in between. From germline, CDR1 is SGHNT and CDR2 YYREEE (reference sequence). This CDR3 has 15 residues. The CDR3 bases are TGTGCCAGCAGCTTGGATCCAGGGCCCCAAGAGACCCAGTACTTC. It translates to CASSLDPGPQETQYF. The full variable domain, rest sourced from reference TRBV5-4 and TRBJ2-5, is ETGVTQSPTHLIKTRGQQVTLRCSSQSGHNTVSWYQQALGQGPQFIFQYYREEENGRGNFPPRFSGLQFPNYSSELNVNALELDDSALYLCASSLDPGPQETQYFGPGTRLLVL.

The chain recombines TRBV30 with TRBJ1-4; D is possibly TRBD1 (5 bases). The V end lost 4 bases, the J end lost 7 bases, and 13 bases lay between the germline ends. This CDR3 spans 13 amino acids. Germline V CDR1 and CDR2: GTSNPN, SVGIG (reference sequence). Here the CDR3 DNA reads TGTGCCTGGATAAGAGGGGACGGTGAAAAACTGTTTTTT. Amino acids: CAWIRGDGEKLFF.

Note on this clone: Given a much more abundant clone one base away, this may be a read error. The identical CDR3 is also encoded by other nucleotide sequences in the sample. This chain joins TRBV19 and TRBJ2-7; D may be TRBD2 (6 bases). The CDR3 length is 13 residues. V was clipped by 3 bases and J by 4 bases, with 10 bases between them. CDR1 and CDR2 (germline): LNHDA, SQIVND (reference sequence). Here the CDR3 DNA reads TGTGCCAGTAGTATCCAGGGAGGATACGAGCAGTACTTC. Translation: CASSIQGGYEQYF.

The chain carries TRBV10-3 and TRBJ2-7; TRBD1 might be the D (6 bases). The V end lost 0 bases, the J end lost 6 bases, and 9 bases lay between the germline ends. In germline, CDR1 is ENHRY, CDR2 SYGVKD. The CDR3 loop spans 13 amino acids. CDR3: CAISESQGSEQYF. The CDR3 nucleotides are TGTGCCATCAGTGAGTCTCAGGGGAGCGAGCAGTACTTC.

The rearrangement links TRBV6-1 to TRBJ1-1; no clear D. V was trimmed by 1 base and J by 1 base, leaving 7 bases between them. The CDR3 spans 14 residues. Looked up from germline, CDR1 is MNHNS and CDR2 is SASEGT. In DNA, the CDR3 is TGTGCCAGCAGTGAAGGCCTTAAGAACACTGAAGCTTTCTTT. Protein product: CASSEGLKNTEAFF.

The chain has TRBV5-8 and TRBJ2-2; D gene unclear. Germline values: CDR1 SGHTS, CDR2 YDEGEE. V was shortened by 4 bases and J by 3 bases, with 13 bases between the two germline ends. CDR3 length equals 15 residues. The CDR3: CASSRSGSYTGELFF. CDR3 DNA sequence: TGTGCCAGCAGCCGATCCGGGTCATACACCGGGGAGCTGTTTTTT.

V is TRBV4-2 and J is TRBJ2-3; the D gene is possibly TRBD2 (6 bases). With 4 bases removed from V and 1 base from J, the gap between germline ends came to 12 bases. The V gene's germline CDR1 is LGHNA and CDR2 YNFKEQ. The CDR3 runs 15 residues. CDR3 sequence: CASSRDGGGTDTQYF. The CDR3 nucleotides read TGTGCCAGCAGCCGAGACGGGGGTGGCACAGATACGCAGTATTTT.